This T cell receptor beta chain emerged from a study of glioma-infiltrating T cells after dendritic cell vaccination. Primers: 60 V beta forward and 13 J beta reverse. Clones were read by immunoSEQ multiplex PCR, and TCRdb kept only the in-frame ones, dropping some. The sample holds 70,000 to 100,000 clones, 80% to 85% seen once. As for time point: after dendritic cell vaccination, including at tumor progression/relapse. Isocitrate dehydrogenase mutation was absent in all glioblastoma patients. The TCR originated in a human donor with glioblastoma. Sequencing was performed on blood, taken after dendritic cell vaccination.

This CDR3 is CASSESRLLSYNEQFF. In nucleotides, the CDR3 is TGTGCCAGCAGTGAAAGCCGTCTTCTCTCCTACAATGAGCAGTTCTTC. The chain is built from TRBV2 and TRBJ2-1; D remains ambiguous. Germline CDR1 is SNHLY and CDR2 is FYNNEI. Trimming removed 2 bases from V and 0 bases from J, with 11 bases in between. This CDR3 comprises 16 residues.